Listed here are 8 T cell receptor beta chains from one sample, sequenced in a study of response to subunit inactivated influenza vaccine. Each CDR3 protein gets one entry after TCRdb re-called the RT-PCR reads with MiXCR. The sample lists more than 200,000 distinct CDR3 sequences, 12% occurring once. The sequences come from non-naive T cells sorted from PBMCs, collected around two weeks before vaccination. The receptors here all came from a man aged 45-60 years who received an inactivated influenza vaccine.

This rearrangement joins TRBV7-2 to TRBJ1-2; 10 nucleotides line up with TRBD1. Germline values: CDR1 SGHTA, CDR2 FQGNSA. This CDR3 comprises 14 residues. Germline trimming cut 7 bases from V and 4 bases from J; bases unmatched to any gene: 6. The CDR3: CASTPTGGGYGYTF. For the CDR3, the DNA is TGTGCCAGCACTCCGACAGGGGGCGGCTATGGCTACACCTTC.

This clonotype was counted between two and nine times. The rearrangement joins TRBV27 to TRBJ2-1; 10 bases align to TRBD1. CDR1 and CDR2 (germline): MNHEY, SMNVEV (reference sequence). This CDR3 region has 17 residues. J gave up 6 bases and V 3 bases, and 11 bases lay outside the gene matches. In DNA form, the CDR3 reads TGTGCCAGCAGTTTTCTTACGACAGGGGGCTACTTCAATGAGCAGTTCTTC. This translates into CASSFLTTGGYFNEQFF.

The chain is built from TRBV28 and TRBJ2-2, with a weak D call TRBD2 (6 bases). V shed 4 bases and J shed 2 bases, with 20 bases lying between them. The CDR3 consists of 18 residues. Germline CDR1 is MDHEN and CDR2 is SYDVKM. The DNA for the CDR3 is TGTGCCAGCAGTTCACGACCATGGAGGGGCGAAAACACCGGGGAGCTGTTTTTT. Translated, it gives CASSSRPWRGENTGELFF.

This clonotype has more than one count but fewer than ten. V gene TRBV19 combines with J gene TRBJ2-2; tentative D call: TRBD2 (5 bases). V lost 1 base, J lost 5 bases, and 8 bases lay in between. The CDR3 is 14 residues long. Germline lookup yields CDR1 LNHDA and CDR2 SQIVND (reference sequence). The CDR3 nucleotides read TGTGCCAGTAGTATAGCCGGGAAGACCGGGGAGCTGTTTTTT. Translation: CASSIAGKTGELFF.

This clonotype was seen at least ten times. The chain recombines TRBV3-1 with TRBJ2-3; possibly TRBD2 for D (6 bases). This CDR3 region has 15 residues. Germline CDR1 is LGHDT and CDR2 is YNNKEL (reference sequence). Deletions cut 6 bases from V and 4 bases from J, with 17 bases between. For the CDR3, the DNA is TGTGCCAGCAGTCGACGGAGGGGAGGAGCAGATACGCAGTATTTT. This gives the protein CASSRRRGGADTQYF.

This clonotype was observed a few times. The J gene is TRBJ1-1, the V gene TRBV12-3 or TRBV12-4; D is possibly TRBD1 (5 bases). There are 15 residues in the CDR3. V lost 3 bases and J lost 1, with 12 bases in between. DNA for the CDR3: TGTGCCAGCAGTTTGAGAGGAAGGGGGAACACTGAAGCTTTCTTT. Protein: CASSLRGRGNTEAFF.

V gene TRBV30 combines with J gene TRBJ2-3; tentatively, D is TRBD2 (6 bases). The CDR3 extends over 14 amino acids. Germline V lookup: CDR1 GTSNPN, CDR2 SVGIG (reference sequence). V was shortened by 2 bases and J by 6 bases, with 15 bases between the two germline ends. The CDR3: CAWSHGGRRDTQYF. The DNA for the CDR3 is TGTGCCTGGAGTCATGGGGGGAGAAGGGATACGCAGTATTTT.

This clonotype was counted a few times. CDR3: CASSSYGTIRETQYF. CDR3 bases: TGTGCCAGCAGCTCCTATGGGACAATTCGGGAGACCCAGTACTTC. This sequence joins TRBV28 and TRBJ2-5; D is possibly TRBD1 (6 bases). The germline gives CDR1 MDHEN, CDR2 SYDVKM. The CDR3 runs 15 residues. The ends were cut back, 6 bases at V and 5 bases at J, with 19 bases in the middle.